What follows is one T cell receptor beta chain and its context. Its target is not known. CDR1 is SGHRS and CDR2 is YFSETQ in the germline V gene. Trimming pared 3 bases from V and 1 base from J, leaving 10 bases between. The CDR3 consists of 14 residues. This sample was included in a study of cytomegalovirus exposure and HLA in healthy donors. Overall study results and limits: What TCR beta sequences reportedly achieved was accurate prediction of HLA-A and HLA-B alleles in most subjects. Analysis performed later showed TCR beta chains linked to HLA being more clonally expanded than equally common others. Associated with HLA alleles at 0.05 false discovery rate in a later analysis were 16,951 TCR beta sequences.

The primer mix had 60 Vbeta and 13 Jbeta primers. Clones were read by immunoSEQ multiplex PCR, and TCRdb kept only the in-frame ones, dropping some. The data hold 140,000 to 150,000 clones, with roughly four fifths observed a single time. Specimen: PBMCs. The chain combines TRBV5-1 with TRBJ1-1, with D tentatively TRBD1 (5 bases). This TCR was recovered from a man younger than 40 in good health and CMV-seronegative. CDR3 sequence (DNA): TGCGCCAGCAGCTCAACACAGGCGAACACTGAAGCTTTCTTT. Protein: CASSSTQANTEAFF.